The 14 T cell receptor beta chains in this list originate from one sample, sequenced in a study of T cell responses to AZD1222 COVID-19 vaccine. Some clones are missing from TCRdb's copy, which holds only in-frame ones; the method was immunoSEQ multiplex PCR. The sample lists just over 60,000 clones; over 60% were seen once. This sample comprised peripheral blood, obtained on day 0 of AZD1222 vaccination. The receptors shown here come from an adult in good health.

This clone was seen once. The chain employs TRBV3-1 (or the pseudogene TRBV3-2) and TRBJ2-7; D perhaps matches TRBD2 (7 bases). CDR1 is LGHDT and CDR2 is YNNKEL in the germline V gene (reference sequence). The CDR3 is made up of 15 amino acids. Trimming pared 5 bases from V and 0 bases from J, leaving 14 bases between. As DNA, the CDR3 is TGTGCCAGCAGCTCGGGGGGCGCTAGCTCCTACGAGCAGTACTTC. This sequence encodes CASSSGGASSYEQYF.

CDR3 loop: CASSLTGLSYNSPLHF. The CDR3 region has the DNA TGTGCCAGCAGTTTAACAGGGCTCTCCTATAATTCACCCCTCCACTTT. The J gene is TRBJ1-6, the V gene TRBV28; weak D call: TRBD1 (6 bases). Germline V gene sequence: CDR1 MDHEN, CDR2 SYDVKM. The V gene lost 2 bases and the J gene lost 0 bases, with 8 bases spanning the gap. The CDR3 spans 16 residues. The whole variable domain, remainder taken from reference TRBV28 and TRBJ1-6, is DVKVTQSSRYLVKRTGEKVFLECVQDMDHENMFWYRQDPGLGLRLIYFSYDVKMKEKGDIPEGYSVSREKKERFSLILESASTNQTSMYLCASSLTGLSYNSPLHFGNGTRLTVT.

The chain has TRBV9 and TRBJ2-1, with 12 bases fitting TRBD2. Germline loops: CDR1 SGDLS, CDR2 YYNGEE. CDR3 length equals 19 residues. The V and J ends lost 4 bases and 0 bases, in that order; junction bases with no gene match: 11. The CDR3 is CASSPPRLAGVSSYNEQFF. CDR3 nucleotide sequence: TGTGCCAGCAGCCCGCCCAGACTAGCGGGGGTGAGCTCCTACAATGAGCAGTTCTTC.

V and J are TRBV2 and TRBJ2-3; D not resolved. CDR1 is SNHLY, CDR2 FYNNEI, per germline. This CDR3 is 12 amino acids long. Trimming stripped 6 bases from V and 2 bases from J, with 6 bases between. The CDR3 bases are TGTGCCAGCAGGGCCTCCACAGATACGCAGTATTTT. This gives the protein CASRASTDTQYF.

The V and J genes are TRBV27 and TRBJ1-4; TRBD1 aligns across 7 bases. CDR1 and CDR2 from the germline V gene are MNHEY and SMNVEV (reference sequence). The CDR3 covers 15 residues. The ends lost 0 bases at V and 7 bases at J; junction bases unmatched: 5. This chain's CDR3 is CASSLSRGLGEKLFF. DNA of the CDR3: TGTGCCAGCAGTTTATCGAGGGGGCTAGGTGAAAAACTGTTTTTT. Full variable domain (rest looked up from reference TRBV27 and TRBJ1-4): EAQVTQNPRYLITVTGKKLTVTCSQNMNHEYMSWYRQDPGLGLRQIYYSMNVEVTDKGDVPEGYKVSRKEKRNFPLILESPSPNQTSLYFCASSLSRGLGEKLFFGSGTQLSVL.

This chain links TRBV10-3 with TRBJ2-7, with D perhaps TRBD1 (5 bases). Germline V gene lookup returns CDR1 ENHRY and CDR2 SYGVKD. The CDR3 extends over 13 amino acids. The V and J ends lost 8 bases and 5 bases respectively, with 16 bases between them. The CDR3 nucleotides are TGTGCCATCTCCCTGGGCAGGGAAAACGAGCAGTACTTC. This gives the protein CAISLGRENEQYF.

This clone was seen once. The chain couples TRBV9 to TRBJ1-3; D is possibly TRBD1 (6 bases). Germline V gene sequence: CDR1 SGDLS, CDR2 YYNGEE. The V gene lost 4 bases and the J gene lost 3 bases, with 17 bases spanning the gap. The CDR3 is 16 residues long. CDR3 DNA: TGTGCCAGCAGCTTGTCCTCAGGGGCGCATGGAAACACCATATATTTT. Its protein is CASSLSSGAHGNTIYF.

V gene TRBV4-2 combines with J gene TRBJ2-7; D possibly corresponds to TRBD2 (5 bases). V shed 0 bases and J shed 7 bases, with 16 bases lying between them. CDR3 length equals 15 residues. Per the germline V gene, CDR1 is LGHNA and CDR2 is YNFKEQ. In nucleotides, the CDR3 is TGTGCCAGCAGCCAAGACGCCCAGGACTCCACAGAGCAGTACTTC. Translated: CASSQDAQDSTEQYF.

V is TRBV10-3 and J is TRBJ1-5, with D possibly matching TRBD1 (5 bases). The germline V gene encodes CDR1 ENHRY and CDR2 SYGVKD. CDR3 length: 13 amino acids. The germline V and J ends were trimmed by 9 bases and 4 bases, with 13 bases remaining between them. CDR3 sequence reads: CAIHSGGNQPQHF. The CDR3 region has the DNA TGTGCCATTCATTCGGGGGGAAATCAGCCCCAGCATTTT.

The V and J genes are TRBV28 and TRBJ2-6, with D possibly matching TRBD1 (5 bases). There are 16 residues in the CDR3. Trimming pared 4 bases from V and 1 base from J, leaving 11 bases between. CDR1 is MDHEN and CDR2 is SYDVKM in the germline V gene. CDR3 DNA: TGTGCCAGCAGTTCCCCCCGACAGTCTGGGGCCAACGTCCTGACTTTC. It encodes CASSSPRQSGANVLTF.

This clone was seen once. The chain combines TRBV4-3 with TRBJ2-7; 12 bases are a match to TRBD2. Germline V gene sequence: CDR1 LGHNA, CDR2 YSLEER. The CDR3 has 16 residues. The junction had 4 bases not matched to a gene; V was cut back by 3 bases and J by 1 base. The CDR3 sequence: CASSQQLAGGSYEQYF. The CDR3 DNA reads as TGCGCCAGCAGCCAGCAACTAGCGGGGGGTTCCTACGAGCAGTACTTC.

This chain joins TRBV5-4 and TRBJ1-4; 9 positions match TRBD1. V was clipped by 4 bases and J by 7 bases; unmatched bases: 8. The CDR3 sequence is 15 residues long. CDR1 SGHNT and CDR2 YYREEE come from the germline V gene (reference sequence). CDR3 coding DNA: TGTGCCAGCAGCCCTGGACAGGGGCTGGGTGAAAAACTGTTTTTT. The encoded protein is CASSPGQGLGEKLFF.

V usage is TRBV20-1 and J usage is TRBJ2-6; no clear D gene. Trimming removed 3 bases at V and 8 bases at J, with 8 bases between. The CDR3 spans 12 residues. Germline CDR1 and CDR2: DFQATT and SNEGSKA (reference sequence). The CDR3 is CSASSGPNVLTF. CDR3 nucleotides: TGCAGTGCTAGTTCGGGCCCCAACGTCCTGACTTTC.

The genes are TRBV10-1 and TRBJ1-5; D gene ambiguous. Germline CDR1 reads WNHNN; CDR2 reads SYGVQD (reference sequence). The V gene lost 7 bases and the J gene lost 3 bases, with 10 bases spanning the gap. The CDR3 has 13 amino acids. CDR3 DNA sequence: TGCGCCAGCAAACGGGGATACAATCAGCCCCAGCATTTT. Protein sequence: CASKRGYNQPQHF.